This T cell receptor beta chain was profiled in a study of shared clonotypes between healthy human individuals (dated by TCRdb to the early 2020s). Broadly, across the study: A few men and a couple of women, aged 18 to 49 years, made up the cohort. Per donor, three plates each were used for CD4 naive and CD4 memory, two for CD8 naive, and one for CD8 memory. Blood TCR repertoires of five healthy adults were deeply sequenced to estimate repertoire size and the extent of clonotype sharing between individuals. Libraries were prepared and TCR repertoires were sequenced by different laboratories using diverse techniques, in order to increase sequencing depth and limit assay-specific biases. Each donor's leukapheresis produced roughly between roughly 0.85 and 10 billion PBMCs.

Regarding this clone: It has no known antigen specificity. Base qualities are missing; no much larger clone stands one base away.

Donors were healthy HIV-negative adults with no recently reported acute infections or vaccinations. Only Caucasian adults living in Nashville, Tennessee, USA were represented among the donors. CD4+ T cells were enriched by magnetic negative selection; naive cells were then positively selected on CD45RA, and the negative fraction formed the memory subset. Blood was obtained by leukapheresis, after which PBMCs were separated by Ficoll-Histopaque density gradient centrifugation and cryopreserved in liquid nitrogen vapor phase. Analytical flow cytometry was used to check the purity and quantity of every magnetically sorted T cell population. Genomic DNA was isolated from every sorted fraction and measured by UV absorbance on a Nanodrop 2000c. TCR CDR3 regions were amplified from genomic DNA by multiplex PCR using the deep immunoSEQ assay. Extracted genomic DNA from each cell subset was spread evenly across all wells of several immunoSEQ 96-well plates, with each plate serving as a replicate. For sorted subsets, approximately 200 ng of genomic DNA, equivalent to roughly 30,000 T cell genomes, went into each replicate PCR. Purified libraries were measured with a Qubit 3.0 fluorometer, size-checked on a Bioanalyzer 2100, and measured again with the KAPA Library Quantification kit. A separate single-read 150-cycle Illumina NextSeq 550 flow cell was used to sequence each immunoSEQ 96-well plate. Per the source publication's procedure: Because the immunoSEQ output held only junctional sequences and lacked quality scores, the filtering could not match the filtering applied to full-length reads. Sequences were annotated with PyIR, a Python wrapper for IgBLAST v1.9, using IMGT germline references to assign V/J genes and CDR3. Reads were filtered out if the reads had weak V/J assignments (E-value above 1e-6), no CDR3, stop codons, out-of-frame junctions, or ambiguous translated residues. V3J clonotypes were defined by identical inferred V gene, J gene, and CDR3 amino acid sequence. Percentage overlap between repertoires was calculated by dividing the number of shared unique clonotypes by the size of the smaller repertoire. RTK rarefaction, the Chao1 estimator, and Recon v2.1 estimates of unobserved clonotypes were used to assess repertoire richness. For all TCRbeta clonotypes obtained by the gDNA method from a few donors, generation probabilities were computed with OLGA. Drawn from immuneACCESS, this table holds only the in-frame rearrangements with V and J called that TCRdb kept. Clones are partly lost; checked studies trace under half to an unresolved V gene and leave the rest unexplained. The D gene and trimming were derived from the DNA, and the V and J assignments and clone size from that table. This sample comprises approximately 2,300,000 clones, just under 95% of them detected only once. The ten largest clonotypes hold around 0.38% of the sample.

The CDR3, from cysteine to phenylalanine, totals 15 residues. Left in the record is the CDR3 DNA by itself, 45 bases read in frame from the first base. V is shortened by 0 bases, J by 3 bases, and the region joining them spans 14 bases. The germline V gene (reference sequence) yields GTSNPN for CDR1 and SVGIG for CDR2. What the work shows at the level of the full study, not this receptor alone: Because the study included only a small number of donors, the genetic and exposure-history diversity represented was limited. Compared with non-shared clonotypes, clonotypes shared by all four sorted-subset donors had higher generation probabilities. Estimated clonotype richness was generally larger for naive than for memory subsets. Based on pairwise subsampling, the degree of clonotype sharing among donors was expected to be affected by sequencing depth. Sampling was restricted to blood, and TCR repertoires in tissue are likely to differ from TCR repertoires in blood. Rarefaction of sorted-subset datasets indicated incomplete sequencing despite the large sequencing depth. About 4.5% of naive CD4, 3.5% of naive CD8, 2.3% of memory CD4, and 0.35% to 0.4% of memory CD8 clonotypes were shared across several donors.

The chain links TRBV30 with TRBJ1-1; TRBD1 might be the D gene, on 5 matching bases. Sequenced sample: naive CD4+ T cells from PBMCs. This sample's cell subset or site label indicates: CD45RA+ positively selected. The clonotype was recovered from a man in his late teens or twenties in good health. Some clones in this sample may be carry-over from other donors' samples. The CDR3 region reads CAWSVSPRGDTEAFF. The nucleotide sequence is TGTGCCTGGAGTGTATCCCCCCGGGGGGACACTGAAGCTTTCTTT.